A selection of T cell receptor beta chains follows, all from one sample in a study of T cell clonotyping in hematopoietic cell transplantation. Repertoires were generated with immunoSEQ multiplex PCR, while TCRdb's copy carries only in-frame clones and drops some. This table has 65,000 to 75,000 clones, around 94% appearing once. The source material was peripheral blood mononuclear cells. All receptors come from a man aged 50-60 years in good health. Some clones in this sample may be carry-over from other donors' samples. CDR3s include the opening cysteine and the closing phenylalanine or tryptophan. Fields, in order: CDR3 DNA, CDR3 protein, clone size, V gene, D gene, J gene. The D gene is left open where the match is weak. Size is stated for part of the rows, as once, few or many counts, or as a class when the clone is expanded.

CDR3nt: TGCGCCAGCAGCCCTTTAGCGGGGGGCACAGATACGCAGTATTTT; CDR3aa: CASSPLAGGTDTQYF; abundance: -; v_gene: TRBV5-1; d_gene: TRBD2; j_gene: TRBJ2-3
CDR3nt: TGTGCCAGCAGTATTCCAGGGGGCGAGCAGTACTTC; CDR3aa: CASSIPGGEQYF; abundance: -; v_gene: TRBV6-6; d_gene: TRBD1; j_gene: TRBJ2-7
CDR3nt: TGTGCCAGCAGCCAACGAGGACTAGCGGGAGGAGATACGCAGTATTTT; CDR3aa: CASSQRGLAGGDTQYF; abundance: -; v_gene: TRBV4-2; d_gene: TRBD2; j_gene: TRBJ2-3
CDR3nt: TGTGCCAGCAGTTTAATCCGGGACAGGACTGACTACACCTTC; CDR3aa: CASSLIRDRTDYTF; abundance: -; v_gene: TRBV6-5; d_gene: TRBD1; j_gene: TRBJ1-2
CDR3nt: TGTGCCAGCAGGCGCTGGTACGAGCAGTACTTC; CDR3aa: CASRRWYEQYF; abundance: -; v_gene: TRBV28; d_gene: -; j_gene: TRBJ2-7
CDR3nt: TGTGCCAGCAGTTCCTGGGATCAGCCCCAGCATTTT; CDR3aa: CASSSWDQPQHF; abundance: -; v_gene: TRBV28; d_gene: -; j_gene: TRBJ1-5
CDR3nt: TGTGCCAGCACTACGGGGGGAGGCGAGCAGTACTTC; CDR3aa: CASTTGGGEQYF; abundance: -; v_gene: TRBV19; d_gene: TRBD2; j_gene: TRBJ2-7
CDR3nt: TGTGCCAGCAGTGTCGACAGGGACTATGGCTACACCTTC; CDR3aa: CASSVDRDYGYTF; abundance: once; v_gene: TRBV6-1; d_gene: TRBD1; j_gene: TRBJ1-2
CDR3nt: TGTGCCAGCGCGGGCAGTGTTACAGGGGGCGCGGATGGCTACACCTTC; CDR3aa: CASAGSVTGGADGYTF; abundance: -; v_gene: TRBV27; d_gene: TRBD1; j_gene: TRBJ1-2
CDR3nt: TGCGCCAGCAGTCTAGTGATTACCGGGACTTATAATTCACCCCTCCACTTT; CDR3aa: CASSLVITGTYNSPLHF; abundance: -; v_gene: TRBV4-3; d_gene: -; j_gene: TRBJ1-6
CDR3nt: TGTGCCAGCAGTGCCGGGACAGGGAGGAGCGGGGAGCTGTTTTTT; CDR3aa: CASSAGTGRSGELFF; abundance: -; v_gene: TRBV28; d_gene: TRBD1; j_gene: TRBJ2-2
CDR3nt: TGTGCCAGCAGTTTCGGGGGGGCCTACACCGGGGAGCTGTTTTTT; CDR3aa: CASSFGGAYTGELFF; abundance: -; v_gene: TRBV28; d_gene: TRBD2; j_gene: TRBJ2-2
CDR3nt: TGTGCCAGTAAGGGTCTGGCCGGGGAGCTGTTTTTT; CDR3aa: CASKGLAGELFF; abundance: -; v_gene: TRBV19; d_gene: -; j_gene: TRBJ2-2
CDR3nt: TGTGCCAGTACGAGCTCCACAGGGGTGAACACCGGGGAGCTGTTTTTT; CDR3aa: CASTSSTGVNTGELFF; abundance: -; v_gene: TRBV19; d_gene: TRBD1; j_gene: TRBJ2-2
CDR3nt: TGTGCCAGCAGCGGGGGGTCACTCGGAAACACTGAAGCTTTCTTT; CDR3aa: CASSGGSLGNTEAFF; abundance: -; v_gene: TRBV9; d_gene: -; j_gene: TRBJ1-1
CDR3nt: TGTGCCAGCAGTTTGCAGGGGGCTCTTGAGCAGTACTTC; CDR3aa: CASSLQGALEQYF; abundance: -; v_gene: TRBV28; d_gene: TRBD1; j_gene: TRBJ2-7
CDR3nt: TGTGCCAGCAGCTTGGCCGGGAGGGGGCAAGAGACCCAGTACTTC; CDR3aa: CASSLAGRGQETQYF; abundance: -; v_gene: TRBV5-6; d_gene: TRBD2; j_gene: TRBJ2-5
CDR3nt: TGTGCCAGCAGTCTTGACGGGCCGACTCTCGGTGGAAACACCATATATTTT; CDR3aa: CASSLDGPTLGGNTIYF; abundance: once; v_gene: TRBV27; d_gene: -; j_gene: TRBJ1-3
CDR3nt: TGTGCCAGCAGCCCCAGAAAAAACACCGGGGAGCTGTTTTTT; CDR3aa: CASSPRKNTGELFF; abundance: -; v_gene: TRBV14; d_gene: -; j_gene: TRBJ2-2
CDR3nt: TGTGCCAGCAGCGACGGCTACGAGCAGTACTTC; CDR3aa: CASSDGYEQYF; abundance: -; v_gene: TRBV28; d_gene: -; j_gene: TRBJ2-7
CDR3nt: TGTGCCAGCAGTTGGGGGGACGCATCTGACGAGCAGTACTTC; CDR3aa: CASSWGDASDEQYF; abundance: once; v_gene: TRBV6-5; d_gene: -; j_gene: TRBJ2-7
CDR3nt: TGTGCCAGCGGTCGGGCGGTGAACACCGGGGAGCTGTTTTTT; CDR3aa: CASGRAVNTGELFF; abundance: -; v_gene: TRBV7-2; d_gene: -; j_gene: TRBJ2-2
CDR3nt: TGCAGCGTCGCCCAACTAGCGGGAAAGGTTAATGAGCAGTTCTTC; CDR3aa: CSVAQLAGKVNEQFF; abundance: -; v_gene: TRBV29-1; d_gene: TRBD2; j_gene: TRBJ2-1
CDR3nt: TGTGCCAGCAGCGATGGGGGGAACACCGGGGAGCTGTTTTTT; CDR3aa: CASSDGGNTGELFF; abundance: once; v_gene: TRBV9; d_gene: -; j_gene: TRBJ2-2
CDR3nt: TGCGCCAGCAGTTTGCACGATAGGGTTGAGACCCAGTACTTC; CDR3aa: CASSLHDRVETQYF; abundance: -; v_gene: TRBV5-1; d_gene: -; j_gene: TRBJ2-5
CDR3nt: TGTGCCAGCAGCTTATACAGGGGGCTTTACGAGCAGTACTTC; CDR3aa: CASSLYRGLYEQYF; abundance: -; v_gene: TRBV11-2; d_gene: TRBD1; j_gene: TRBJ2-7
CDR3nt: TGTGCCAGCAGTGCGGGCAGGGCCCACGAGCAGTACTTC; CDR3aa: CASSAGRAHEQYF; abundance: -; v_gene: TRBV2; d_gene: -; j_gene: TRBJ2-7
CDR3nt: TGTGCCAGCAGTTTCCGTCCGGGACAGATCTACGAGCAGTACTTC; CDR3aa: CASSFRPGQIYEQYF; abundance: -; v_gene: TRBV28; d_gene: TRBD1; j_gene: TRBJ2-7
CDR3nt: TGTGCCAGCAGTTTAGTAGGGACAGGGGGCCGACAGCCCCAGCATTTT; CDR3aa: CASSLVGTGGRQPQHF; abundance: -; v_gene: TRBV28; d_gene: TRBD1; j_gene: TRBJ1-5
CDR3nt: TGTGCCAGCAGCTTGGACCAGGCTAGGTCCTACGAGCAGTACTTC; CDR3aa: CASSLDQARSYEQYF; abundance: -; v_gene: TRBV5-5; d_gene: -; j_gene: TRBJ2-7
CDR3nt: TGTGCCAGCAGCGCCACCGGGACAGGGCACTATGGCTACACCTTC; CDR3aa: CASSATGTGHYGYTF; abundance: once; v_gene: TRBV9; d_gene: TRBD1; j_gene: TRBJ1-2
CDR3nt: TGCGCCAGCAGCGCGGACTTATATGGCTACACCTTC; CDR3aa: CASSADLYGYTF; abundance: -; v_gene: TRBV5-1; d_gene: -; j_gene: TRBJ1-2
CDR3nt: TGCGCCAGCTATTCCTCTCCCGGGGATCAGCCCCAGCATTTT; CDR3aa: CASYSSPGDQPQHF; abundance: -; v_gene: TRBV5-1; d_gene: -; j_gene: TRBJ1-5
CDR3nt: TGTGCCAGCAGTTTTACTTATCACGAGCAGTACTTC; CDR3aa: CASSFTYHEQYF; abundance: -; v_gene: TRBV28; d_gene: -; j_gene: TRBJ2-7
CDR3nt: TGCGCCAGCAGCCTCAGGGGGGACAGGGCTGGAAACACCATATATTTT; CDR3aa: CASSLRGDRAGNTIYF; abundance: -; v_gene: TRBV5-1; d_gene: TRBD1; j_gene: TRBJ1-3
CDR3nt: TGTGCCAGCAGCTTGGGCGGCGGGGGGGCCTACGAGCAGTACTTC; CDR3aa: CASSLGGGGAYEQYF; abundance: -; v_gene: TRBV5-6; d_gene: TRBD2; j_gene: TRBJ2-7
CDR3nt: TGTGCCAGCAGCGTTGGTTTTGGGTTAGGTAGGACTGAAGCTTTCTTT; CDR3aa: CASSVGFGLGRTEAFF; abundance: once; v_gene: TRBV5-6; d_gene: -; j_gene: TRBJ1-1
CDR3nt: TGTGCCAGCACGGTCGGGAGCTACGAGCAGTACTTC; CDR3aa: CASTVGSYEQYF; abundance: -; v_gene: TRBV6-6; d_gene: -; j_gene: TRBJ2-7
CDR3nt: TGTGCCAGCAGAAGAGGGCGGACTAATGAAAAACTGTTTTTT; CDR3aa: CASRRGRTNEKLFF; abundance: -; v_gene: TRBV28; d_gene: -; j_gene: TRBJ1-4
CDR3nt: TGTGCCAGCAGCTTAGTAGCTGATTCCTACAATGAGCAGTTCTTC; CDR3aa: CASSLVADSYNEQFF; abundance: -; v_gene: TRBV7-2; d_gene: -; j_gene: TRBJ2-1
CDR3nt: TGTGCCAGTAGTATAGGGACAGGGGGCTCACCCCTCCACTTT; CDR3aa: CASSIGTGGSPLHF; abundance: -; v_gene: TRBV19; d_gene: TRBD1; j_gene: TRBJ1-6
CDR3nt: TGTGCTAGCAGCTTAGTTGTCCCCGGGGAGCTGTTTTTT; CDR3aa: CASSLVVPGELFF; abundance: -; v_gene: TRBV7-7; d_gene: -; j_gene: TRBJ2-2
CDR3nt: TGTGCCAGCAGCCAAGAAGGGGGACAGGGAGCAGATACGCAGTATTTT; CDR3aa: CASSQEGGQGADTQYF; abundance: -; v_gene: TRBV4-2; d_gene: TRBD1; j_gene: TRBJ2-3
CDR3nt: TGTGCCAGCAGTGAAGCGGGAGGAGGGTACGACGAGCAGTACTTC; CDR3aa: CASSEAGGGYDEQYF; abundance: once; v_gene: TRBV2; d_gene: -; j_gene: TRBJ2-7
CDR3nt: TGTGCCAGCAGCTTGGGGACATTTTATGGCTACACCTTC; CDR3aa: CASSLGTFYGYTF; abundance: -; v_gene: TRBV5-8; d_gene: -; j_gene: TRBJ1-2
CDR3nt: TGTGCCAGCGGGTCTATAACGGGGGGCACAGATACGCAGTATTTT; CDR3aa: CASGSITGGTDTQYF; abundance: -; v_gene: TRBV6-6; d_gene: -; j_gene: TRBJ2-3
CDR3nt: TGTGCCAGCAGTTCTCGAAGGGGTGTTAGCAATCAGCCCCAGCATTTT; CDR3aa: CASSSRRGVSNQPQHF; abundance: -; v_gene: TRBV5-8; d_gene: -; j_gene: TRBJ1-5
CDR3nt: TGTGCCACCACCCAAAACACAGGTAGCAATCAGCCCCAGCATTTT; CDR3aa: CATTQNTGSNQPQHF; abundance: -; v_gene: TRBV19; d_gene: -; j_gene: TRBJ1-5
CDR3nt: TGTGCCAGCAGCTGGTCAGAAAATCAGCCCCAGCATTTT; CDR3aa: CASSWSENQPQHF; abundance: -; v_gene: TRBV5-8; d_gene: -; j_gene: TRBJ1-5
CDR3nt: TGTGCCAGCGAGGTAGGGACAGGTACCTACGAGCAGTACTTC; CDR3aa: CASEVGTGTYEQYF; abundance: -; v_gene: TRBV6-1; d_gene: TRBD1; j_gene: TRBJ2-7
CDR3nt: TGTGCCATCCGCCCGGCAGTCGACAGTGGAGCTGGCTACACCTTC; CDR3aa: CAIRPAVDSGAGYTF; abundance: -; v_gene: TRBV10-3; d_gene: -; j_gene: TRBJ1-2
CDR3nt: TGTGCCAGCAGCTCCCGACTAGCGGAGCTCCAAGAGACCCAGTACTTC; CDR3aa: CASSSRLAELQETQYF; abundance: -; v_gene: TRBV7-9; d_gene: TRBD2; j_gene: TRBJ2-5
CDR3nt: TGTGCCAGCAGTTGGGAACAGGGTTCCACCTTC; CDR3aa: CASSWEQGSTF; abundance: -; v_gene: TRBV28; d_gene: -; j_gene: TRBJ1-2
CDR3nt: TGTGCCAGTAGTGGATCTCTAGGCACAGATACGCAGTATTTT; CDR3aa: CASSGSLGTDTQYF; abundance: few; v_gene: TRBV19; d_gene: -; j_gene: TRBJ2-3